A selection of T cell receptor beta chains follows, all from one sample in a study of brain metastases from non-small cell lung cancer. Method: immunoSEQ multiplex PCR; TCRdb's copy keeps in-frame clones and lacks some. Among roughly 2,000 clones, around 90% were seen once, and the ten largest hold approximately 3.4%. Input material: primary lung tumor tissue. Receptors were obtained from a donor aged 40 or over with non-small cell lung cancer. CDR3s include the opening cysteine and the closing phenylalanine or tryptophan. The order of the fields is V gene, D gene, J gene, clone size, CDR3 DNA, CDR3 protein. D genes are given only for firm matches. Not all rows give a size; the values are once, few, many and, for expanded clones, a class.

v_gene: TRBV18
d_gene: .
j_gene: TRBJ2-3
abundance: .
CDR3nt: TGTGCCAGCTCACCCGACGCCCTAGTGGGGTATTTT
CDR3aa: CASSPDALVGYF

v_gene: TRBV6-2/TRBV6-3
d_gene: TRBD2
j_gene: TRBJ2-2
abundance: .
CDR3nt: TGTGCCAGCAGTTACTCTAGCGGGAGGGCCGCCGGGGAGCTGTTTTTT
CDR3aa: CASSYSSGRAAGELFF

v_gene: TRBV9
d_gene: TRBD2
j_gene: TRBJ2-1
abundance: .
CDR3nt: TGTGCCAGCAGCGTAGGAGGTAGCGGGGGGGCCTTGAATGAGCAGTTCTTC
CDR3aa: CASSVGGSGGALNEQFF

v_gene: TRBV7-7
d_gene: .
j_gene: TRBJ2-2
abundance: .
CDR3nt: TGTGCTAGCAGCTTAGCCCCAACCGGGGAGCTGTTTTTT
CDR3aa: CASSLAPTGELFF

v_gene: TRBV27
d_gene: TRBD2
j_gene: TRBJ2-5
abundance: .
CDR3nt: TGTGCCAGCAGCCCGTGGACTAGCGGGAGGGCCCAAGAGACCCAGTACTTC
CDR3aa: CASSPWTSGRAQETQYF

v_gene: TRBV28
d_gene: .
j_gene: TRBJ2-3
abundance: .
CDR3nt: TGTGCCAGCAGTCCAGGGGGGATTGCCACAGATACGCAGTATTTT
CDR3aa: CASSPGGIATDTQYF

v_gene: TRBV28
d_gene: TRBD1
j_gene: TRBJ1-2
abundance: .
CDR3nt: TGTGCCAGCAACAGAGCCGGGACAGGCCTTGGCGGCTATGGCTACACCTTC
CDR3aa: CASNRAGTGLGGYGYTF

v_gene: TRBV10-3
d_gene: TRBD2
j_gene: TRBJ2-1
abundance: few
CDR3nt: TGTGCCATCAGTGACACTAGCGGGAAGAATGAGCAGTTCTTC
CDR3aa: CAISDTSGKNEQFF

v_gene: TRBV28
d_gene: .
j_gene: TRBJ2-7
abundance: few
CDR3nt: TGTGCCAGCAGTTTAGGTTTCGGGGCTGGGAACGAGCAGTACTTC
CDR3aa: CASSLGFGAGNEQYF

v_gene: TRBV15
d_gene: .
j_gene: TRBJ2-5
abundance: .
CDR3nt: TGTGCCACCAGCAGAGACCCCACATCGGGCCGCGAGGGGACCCAGTACTTC
CDR3aa: CATSRDPTSGREGTQYF

v_gene: TRBV14
d_gene: .
j_gene: TRBJ1-1
abundance: .
CDR3nt: TGTGCCAGCAGCCAATCTCAGGGGCTGATGAACACTGAAGCTTTCTTT
CDR3aa: CASSQSQGLMNTEAFF

v_gene: TRBV6-5
d_gene: TRBD2
j_gene: TRBJ2-3
abundance: .
CDR3nt: TGTGCCAGCAGTCGTAAGGCGGGAGGGCCAGATACGCAGTATTTT
CDR3aa: CASSRKAGGPDTQYF

v_gene: TRBV3-1/TRBV3-2
d_gene: .
j_gene: TRBJ1-2
abundance: .
CDR3nt: TGTGCCAGCAGCCAAAAAGGCCTCAAGGGGACCTTC
CDR3aa: CASSQKGLKGTF

v_gene: TRBV7-2
d_gene: TRBD1
j_gene: TRBJ1-5
abundance: .
CDR3nt: TGTGCCAGCAGCCCGCAGGGGGTGAGCAATCAGCCCCAGCATTTT
CDR3aa: CASSPQGVSNQPQHF

v_gene: TRBV23-1
d_gene: .
j_gene: TRBJ1-1
abundance: .
CDR3nt: TGCGCCAGCAGTCAACCCGGCAGGGGTCCCCGGGATGTGGCCGAAGCTTTCTTT
CDR3aa: CASSQPGRGPRDVAEAFF

v_gene: TRBV7-9
d_gene: .
j_gene: TRBJ2-3
abundance: .
CDR3nt: TGTGCCAGCAGCTTAGCGAATAGAGGGTTTTTCGCTGCAGATACGCAGTATTTT
CDR3aa: CASSLANRGFFAADTQYF

v_gene: TRBV11-2
d_gene: TRBD2
j_gene: TRBJ2-3
abundance: .
CDR3nt: TGTGCCAGCAGCCCAATAGCGGGGGGGCGGTCAGATACGCAGTATTTT
CDR3aa: CASSPIAGGRSDTQYF

v_gene: TRBV29-1
d_gene: .
j_gene: TRBJ2-3
abundance: .
CDR3nt: TGCAGCGTTCAAAGCCGGGCCTCCTCCACAGATACGCAGTATTTT
CDR3aa: CSVQSRASSTDTQYF

v_gene: TRBV28
d_gene: .
j_gene: TRBJ2-2
abundance: .
CDR3nt: TGTGCCAGCAGTTCGATCCGACCGACGGGCAGGAACACCGGGGAGCTGTTTTTT
CDR3aa: CASSSIRPTGRNTGELFF

v_gene: TRBV7-9
d_gene: .
j_gene: TRBJ2-2
abundance: .
CDR3nt: TGTGCCAGCAGCGTCGGTCAATACACCGGGGAGCTGTTTTTT
CDR3aa: CASSVGQYTGELFF

v_gene: TRBV18
d_gene: .
j_gene: TRBJ1-4
abundance: .
CDR3nt: TGTGCCAGCTCACCACCTGGCAGGGCTTCGTCAGAAAAACTGTTTTTT
CDR3aa: CASSPPGRASSEKLFF

v_gene: TRBV5-4
d_gene: .
j_gene: TRBJ2-5
abundance: .
CDR3nt: TGTGCCAGCAGAGGCGCAGAGACCCAGTACTTC
CDR3aa: CASRGAETQYF

v_gene: TRBV7-8
d_gene: .
j_gene: TRBJ1-1
abundance: once
CDR3nt: TGTGCCAGCACTTTTAGCGGTAGTCCTGAAGCTTTCTTT
CDR3aa: CASTFSGSPEAFF

v_gene: TRBV28
d_gene: TRBD2
j_gene: TRBJ2-7
abundance: .
CDR3nt: TGTGCCAGCAGTTTGCAACTAGCGGGACATTACGAGCAGTACTTC
CDR3aa: CASSLQLAGHYEQYF

v_gene: TRBV7-2
d_gene: .
j_gene: TRBJ2-6
abundance: .
CDR3nt: TGTGCCAGCAGCCAGAGGGGGGGGGCTGGGGCCAACGTCCTGATTTTC
CDR3aa: CASSQRGGAGANVLIF

v_gene: TRBV2
d_gene: .
j_gene: TRBJ2-3
abundance: .
CDR3nt: TGTGCCAGTGACCCTAGGGGGAGGGCCATTTCAGGTACGCAGTATTTT
CDR3aa: CASDPRGRAISGTQYF

v_gene: TRBV6-5
d_gene: .
j_gene: TRBJ1-2
abundance: .
CDR3nt: TGTGCCAGCACTAGACAGTATGGCTACACCTTC
CDR3aa: CASTRQYGYTF

v_gene: TRBV19
d_gene: .
j_gene: TRBJ2-2
abundance: .
CDR3nt: TGTGCCAGTAGTATAGTCTCGGTCACGAACACCGGGGAGCTGTTTTTT
CDR3aa: CASSIVSVTNTGELFF

v_gene: TRBV19
d_gene: .
j_gene: TRBJ2-6
abundance: .
CDR3nt: TGTGCCAGTAGTAGTGGGGAACTCCACTCTGGGGCCAACGTCCTGACTTTC
CDR3aa: CASSSGELHSGANVLTF

v_gene: TRBV11-3
d_gene: .
j_gene: TRBJ2-5
abundance: .
CDR3nt: TGTGCCAGCAGCCAAAACCAAGAGACCCAGTACTTC
CDR3aa: CASSQNQETQYF

v_gene: TRBV7-9
d_gene: TRBD2
j_gene: TRBJ2-3
abundance: .
CDR3nt: TGTGCCAGCAGCGATAGGACTAGCGGGGCTCTCTATACGCAGTATTTT
CDR3aa: CASSDRTSGALYTQYF

v_gene: TRBV9
d_gene: TRBD2
j_gene: TRBJ2-5
abundance: .
CDR3nt: TGTGCCAACAGCCAGGGACTAGCGGGAGGGCAGGGCGAGCAATACTTC
CDR3aa: CANSQGLAGGQGEQYF

v_gene: TRBV2
d_gene: .
j_gene: TRBJ2-7
abundance: .
CDR3nt: TGTGCCAGCAATACAGCCCTCTTATTCTCCTACGAGCAGTACTTC
CDR3aa: CASNTALLFSYEQYF

v_gene: TRBV4-2
d_gene: .
j_gene: TRBJ1-3
abundance: .
CDR3nt: TGTGCCAGCAGCCAAATGTCTACGGGAAACACCATATATTTT
CDR3aa: CASSQMSTGNTIYF